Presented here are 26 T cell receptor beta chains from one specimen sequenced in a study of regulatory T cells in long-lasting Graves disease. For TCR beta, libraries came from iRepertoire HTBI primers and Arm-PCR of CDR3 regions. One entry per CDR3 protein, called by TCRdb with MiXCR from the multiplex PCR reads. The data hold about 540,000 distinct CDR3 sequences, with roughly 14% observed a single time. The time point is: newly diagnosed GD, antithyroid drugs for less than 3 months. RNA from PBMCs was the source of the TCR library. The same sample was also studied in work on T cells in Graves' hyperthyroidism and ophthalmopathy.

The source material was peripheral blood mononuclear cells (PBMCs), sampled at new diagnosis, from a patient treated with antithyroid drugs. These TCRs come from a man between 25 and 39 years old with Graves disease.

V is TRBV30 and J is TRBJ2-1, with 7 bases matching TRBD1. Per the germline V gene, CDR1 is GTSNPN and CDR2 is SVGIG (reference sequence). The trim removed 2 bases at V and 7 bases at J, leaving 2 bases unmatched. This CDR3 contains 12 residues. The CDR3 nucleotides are TGTGCCTGGAGTTGGACAGGTAATGAGCAGTTCTTC. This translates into CAWSWTGNEQFF. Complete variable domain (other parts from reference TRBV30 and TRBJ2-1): SQTIHQWPATLVQPVGSPLSLECTVEGTSNPNLYWYRQAAGRGLQLLFYSVGIGQISSEVPQNLSASRPQDRQFILSSKKLLLSDSGFYLCAWSWTGNEQFFGPGTRLTVL.

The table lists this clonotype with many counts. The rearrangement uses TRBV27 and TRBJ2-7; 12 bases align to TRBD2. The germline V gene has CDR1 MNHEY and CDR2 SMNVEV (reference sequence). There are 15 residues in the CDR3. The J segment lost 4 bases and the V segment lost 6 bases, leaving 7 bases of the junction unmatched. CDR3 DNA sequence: TGTGCCAGCAGCCCGCTAGCGGGAGGGCCTTACGAGCAGTACTTC. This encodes CASSPLAGGPYEQYF.

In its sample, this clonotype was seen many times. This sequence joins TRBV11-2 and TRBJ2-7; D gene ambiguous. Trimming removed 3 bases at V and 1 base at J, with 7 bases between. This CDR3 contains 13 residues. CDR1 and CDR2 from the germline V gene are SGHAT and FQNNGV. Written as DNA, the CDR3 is TGTGCCAGCAGCTTCCCAAATTCCTACGAGCAGTACTTC. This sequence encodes CASSFPNSYEQYF.

The CDR3 nucleotides read TGTGCCAGCAGCGGGGACAGGGGAATGTATGGCTACACCTTC. Residues: CASSGDRGMYGYTF. V gene TRBV9 combines with J gene TRBJ1-2; 10 bases map to TRBD1. Germline CDR1 SGDLS, CDR2 YYNGEE. The CDR3 length is 14 residues. With V trimmed by 3 bases and J by 5 bases, 4 bases remained unmatched.

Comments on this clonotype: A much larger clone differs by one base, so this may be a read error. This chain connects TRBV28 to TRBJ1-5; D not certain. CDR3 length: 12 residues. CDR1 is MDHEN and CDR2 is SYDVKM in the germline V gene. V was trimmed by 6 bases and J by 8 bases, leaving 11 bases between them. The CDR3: CASRVESKPQHF. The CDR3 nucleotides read TGTGCCAGCAGGGTGGAGTCTAAGCCCCAGCATTTT. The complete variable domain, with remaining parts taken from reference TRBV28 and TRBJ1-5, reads DVKVTQSSRYLVKRTGEKVFLECVQDMDHENMFWYRQDPGLGLRLIYFSYDVKMKEKGDIPEGYSVSREKKERFSLILESASTNQTSMYLCASRVESKPQHFGDGTRLSIL.

Written as DNA, the CDR3 is TGCAGTGCTAGGGGGATAGCGGGAGGGCCGTACGAGCAGTACTTC. It specifies CSARGIAGGPYEQYF. The V and J genes are TRBV20-1 and TRBJ2-7, with 11 bases lining up with TRBD2. Per germline, CDR1 DFQATT and CDR2 SNEGSKA (reference sequence). This CDR3 comprises 15 residues. The ends lost 3 bases at V and 4 bases at J; junction bases unmatched: 8.

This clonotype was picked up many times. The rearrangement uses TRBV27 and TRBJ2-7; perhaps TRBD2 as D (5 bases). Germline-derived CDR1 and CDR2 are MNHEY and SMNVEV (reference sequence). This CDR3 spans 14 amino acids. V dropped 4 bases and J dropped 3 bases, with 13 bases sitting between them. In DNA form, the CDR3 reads TGTGCCAGCAGTTCGTCCTGGGAGCACTACGAGCAGTACTTC. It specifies CASSSSWEHYEQYF.

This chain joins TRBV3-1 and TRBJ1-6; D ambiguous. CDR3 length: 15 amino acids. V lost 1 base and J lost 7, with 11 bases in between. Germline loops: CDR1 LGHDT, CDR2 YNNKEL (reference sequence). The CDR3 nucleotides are TGTGCCAGCAGCCAAGGTATAGGGTGGAATTCACCCCTCCACTTT. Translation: CASSQGIGWNSPLHF.

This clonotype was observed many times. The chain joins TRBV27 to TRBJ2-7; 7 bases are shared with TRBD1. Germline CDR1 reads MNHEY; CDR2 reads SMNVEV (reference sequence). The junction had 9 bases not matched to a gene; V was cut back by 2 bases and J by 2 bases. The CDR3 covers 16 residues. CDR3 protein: CASSLTPWDSTYEQYF. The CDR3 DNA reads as TGTGCCAGCAGTTTAACCCCCTGGGACAGTACCTACGAGCAGTACTTC.

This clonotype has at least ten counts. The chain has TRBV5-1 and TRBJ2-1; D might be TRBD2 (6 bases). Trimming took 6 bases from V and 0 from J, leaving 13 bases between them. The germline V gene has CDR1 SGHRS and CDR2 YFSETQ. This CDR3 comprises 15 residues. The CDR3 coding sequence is TGCGCCAGCAACCTTCTGGAGGGCTCCTACAATGAGCAGTTCTTC. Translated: CASNLLEGSYNEQFF.

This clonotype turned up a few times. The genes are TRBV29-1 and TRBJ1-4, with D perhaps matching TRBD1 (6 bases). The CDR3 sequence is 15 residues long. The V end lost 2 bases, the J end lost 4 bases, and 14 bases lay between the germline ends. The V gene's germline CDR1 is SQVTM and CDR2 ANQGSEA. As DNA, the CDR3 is TGCAGCGTTGAAACTGGGTCAGGGGTTAATGAAAAACTGTTTTTT. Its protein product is CSVETGSGVNEKLFF.

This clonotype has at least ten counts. The CDR3 loop is CASLYGEQFF. The CDR3 DNA reads TGTGCCAGCCTGTACGGTGAGCAGTTCTTC. The chain couples TRBV2 to TRBJ2-1, with D unclear. This CDR3 comprises 10 residues. Germline V gives CDR1 SNHLY, CDR2 FYNNEI. V dropped 8 bases and J dropped 9 bases, with 8 bases sitting between them.

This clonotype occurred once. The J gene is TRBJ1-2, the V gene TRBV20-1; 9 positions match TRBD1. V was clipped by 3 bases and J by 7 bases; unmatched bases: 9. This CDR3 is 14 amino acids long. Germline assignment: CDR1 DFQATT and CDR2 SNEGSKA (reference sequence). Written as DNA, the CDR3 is TGCAGTGCTAGGGACCGGGACAGGGAGGGTGGCTACACCTTC. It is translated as CSARDRDREGGYTF.

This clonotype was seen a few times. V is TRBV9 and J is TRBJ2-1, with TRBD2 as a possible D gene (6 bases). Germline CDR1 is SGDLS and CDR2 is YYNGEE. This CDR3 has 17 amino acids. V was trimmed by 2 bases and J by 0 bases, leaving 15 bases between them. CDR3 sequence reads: CASSVGGASYSYNEQFF. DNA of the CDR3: TGTGCCAGCAGCGTCGGCGGGGCCTCCTACTCCTACAATGAGCAGTTCTTC.

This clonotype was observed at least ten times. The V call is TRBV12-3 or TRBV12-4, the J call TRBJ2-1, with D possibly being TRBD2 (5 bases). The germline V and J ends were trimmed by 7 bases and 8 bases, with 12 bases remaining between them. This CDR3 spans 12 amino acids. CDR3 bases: TGTGCCAGCACTAGCAAGGTGGATGAGCAGTTCTTC. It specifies CASTSKVDEQFF.

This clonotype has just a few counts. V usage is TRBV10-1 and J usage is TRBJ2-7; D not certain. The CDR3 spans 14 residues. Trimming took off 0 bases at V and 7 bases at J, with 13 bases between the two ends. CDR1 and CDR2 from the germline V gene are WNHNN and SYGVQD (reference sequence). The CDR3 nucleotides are TGCGCCAGCAGTGAGTCCGCTATCAATAGGGAGCAGTACTTC. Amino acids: CASSESAINREQYF.

In nucleotides, the CDR3 is TGTGCCAGCAGCCGCCTTAAGGGTAGCGGGGGCTACGAGCAGTACTTC. It specifies CASSRLKGSGGYEQYF. The J gene is TRBJ2-7, the V gene TRBV4-2; 9 bases agree with TRBD2. Germline V gives CDR1 LGHNA, CDR2 YNFKEQ. V was pared by 4 bases and J by 3 bases, with 10 bases of the junction left unmatched. The CDR3 runs to 16 residues.

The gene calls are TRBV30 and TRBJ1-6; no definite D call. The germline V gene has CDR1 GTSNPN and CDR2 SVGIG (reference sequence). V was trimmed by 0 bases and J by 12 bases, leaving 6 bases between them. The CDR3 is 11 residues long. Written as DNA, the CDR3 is TGTGCCTGGAGTGTGGGAGGACCCCTCCACTTT. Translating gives CAWSVGGPLHF.

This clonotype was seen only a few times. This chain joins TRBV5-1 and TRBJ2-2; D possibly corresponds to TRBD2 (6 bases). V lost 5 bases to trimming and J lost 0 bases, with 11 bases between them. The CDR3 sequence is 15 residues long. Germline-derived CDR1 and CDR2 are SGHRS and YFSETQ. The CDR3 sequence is CASRRAGANTGELFF. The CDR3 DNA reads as TGCGCCAGCAGACGAGCGGGTGCGAACACCGGGGAGCTGTTTTTT.

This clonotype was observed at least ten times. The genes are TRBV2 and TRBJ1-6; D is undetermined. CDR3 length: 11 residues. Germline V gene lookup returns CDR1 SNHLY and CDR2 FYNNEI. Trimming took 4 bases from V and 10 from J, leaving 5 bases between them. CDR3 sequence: CASSGGSPLHF. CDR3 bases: TGTGCCAGCAGTGGGGGATCACCCCTCCACTTT.

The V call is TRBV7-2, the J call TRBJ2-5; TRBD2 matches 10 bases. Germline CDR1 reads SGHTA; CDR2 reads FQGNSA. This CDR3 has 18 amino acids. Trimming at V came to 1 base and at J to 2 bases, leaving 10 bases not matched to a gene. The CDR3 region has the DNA TGTGCCAGCAGCTTAGATAGGCCTAGCGGGAGAAGGCAAGAGACCCAGTACTTC. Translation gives CASSLDRPSGRRQETQYF.

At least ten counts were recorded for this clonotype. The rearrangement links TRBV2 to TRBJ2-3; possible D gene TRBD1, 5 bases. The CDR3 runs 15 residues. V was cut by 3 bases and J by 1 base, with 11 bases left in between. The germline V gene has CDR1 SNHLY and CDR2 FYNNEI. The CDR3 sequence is CASSDPGSRTDTQYF. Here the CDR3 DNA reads TGTGCCAGCAGTGACCCAGGGTCCCGCACAGATACGCAGTATTTT.

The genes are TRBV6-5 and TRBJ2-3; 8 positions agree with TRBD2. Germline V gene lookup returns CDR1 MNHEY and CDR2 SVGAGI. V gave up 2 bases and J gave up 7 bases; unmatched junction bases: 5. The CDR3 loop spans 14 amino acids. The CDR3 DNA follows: TGTGCCAGCAGTTACCGGGAGGGGACATATACGCAGTATTTT. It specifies CASSYREGTYTQYF.

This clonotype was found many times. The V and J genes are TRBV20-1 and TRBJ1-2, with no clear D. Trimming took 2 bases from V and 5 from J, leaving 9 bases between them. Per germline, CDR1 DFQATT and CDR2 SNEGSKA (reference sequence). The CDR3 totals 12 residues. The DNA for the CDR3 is TGCAGTGCTAGACCCCATAGTTATGGCTACACCTTC. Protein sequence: CSARPHSYGYTF.

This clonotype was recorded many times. The chain's CDR3 is CASSDPAKQDQPQHF. CDR3 DNA sequence: TGTGCCAGCAGTGACCCCGCAAAACAGGACCAGCCCCAGCATTTT. The V gene is TRBV6-4, the J gene TRBJ1-5, with D perhaps matching TRBD1 (5 bases). The CDR3 runs 15 residues. V was cut by 2 bases and J by 7 bases, with 15 bases left in between. CDR1 is MRHNA and CDR2 is SNTAGT in the germline V gene.

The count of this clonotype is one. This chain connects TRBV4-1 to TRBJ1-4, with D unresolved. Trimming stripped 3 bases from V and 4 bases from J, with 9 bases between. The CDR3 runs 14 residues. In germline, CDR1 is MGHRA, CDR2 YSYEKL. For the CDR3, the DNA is TGCGCCAGCAGCCACGGACGGCGTAATGAAAAACTGTTTTTT. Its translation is CASSHGRRNEKLFF.